This TCR delta chain was identified in a study of gammadelta T cells in human blood. Comments on this clone: With a much larger clone just one base away, this may be a read error. Within the sample, other DNA sequences also encode this same CDR3.

TCRdb re-called clones from the RT-PCR reads using CATT. This table has about 720 delta-chain clones, around 60% appearing once. CDR3 size: 18 residues. The germline CDR1 and CDR2 sequences are GEAIGNYY and EKD. The clonotype comes from a newborn. Sample: Vgamma9Vdelta2 gamma-delta T cells from cord blood. The chain is built from TRDV2 and TRDJ3; 8 bases fit TRDD3. This CDR3 is CACDTVGDSAWDTRQMFF. The CDR3 region has the DNA TGTGCCTGTGACACCGTGGGGGATTCGGCCTGGGACACACGACAGATGTTTTTC.